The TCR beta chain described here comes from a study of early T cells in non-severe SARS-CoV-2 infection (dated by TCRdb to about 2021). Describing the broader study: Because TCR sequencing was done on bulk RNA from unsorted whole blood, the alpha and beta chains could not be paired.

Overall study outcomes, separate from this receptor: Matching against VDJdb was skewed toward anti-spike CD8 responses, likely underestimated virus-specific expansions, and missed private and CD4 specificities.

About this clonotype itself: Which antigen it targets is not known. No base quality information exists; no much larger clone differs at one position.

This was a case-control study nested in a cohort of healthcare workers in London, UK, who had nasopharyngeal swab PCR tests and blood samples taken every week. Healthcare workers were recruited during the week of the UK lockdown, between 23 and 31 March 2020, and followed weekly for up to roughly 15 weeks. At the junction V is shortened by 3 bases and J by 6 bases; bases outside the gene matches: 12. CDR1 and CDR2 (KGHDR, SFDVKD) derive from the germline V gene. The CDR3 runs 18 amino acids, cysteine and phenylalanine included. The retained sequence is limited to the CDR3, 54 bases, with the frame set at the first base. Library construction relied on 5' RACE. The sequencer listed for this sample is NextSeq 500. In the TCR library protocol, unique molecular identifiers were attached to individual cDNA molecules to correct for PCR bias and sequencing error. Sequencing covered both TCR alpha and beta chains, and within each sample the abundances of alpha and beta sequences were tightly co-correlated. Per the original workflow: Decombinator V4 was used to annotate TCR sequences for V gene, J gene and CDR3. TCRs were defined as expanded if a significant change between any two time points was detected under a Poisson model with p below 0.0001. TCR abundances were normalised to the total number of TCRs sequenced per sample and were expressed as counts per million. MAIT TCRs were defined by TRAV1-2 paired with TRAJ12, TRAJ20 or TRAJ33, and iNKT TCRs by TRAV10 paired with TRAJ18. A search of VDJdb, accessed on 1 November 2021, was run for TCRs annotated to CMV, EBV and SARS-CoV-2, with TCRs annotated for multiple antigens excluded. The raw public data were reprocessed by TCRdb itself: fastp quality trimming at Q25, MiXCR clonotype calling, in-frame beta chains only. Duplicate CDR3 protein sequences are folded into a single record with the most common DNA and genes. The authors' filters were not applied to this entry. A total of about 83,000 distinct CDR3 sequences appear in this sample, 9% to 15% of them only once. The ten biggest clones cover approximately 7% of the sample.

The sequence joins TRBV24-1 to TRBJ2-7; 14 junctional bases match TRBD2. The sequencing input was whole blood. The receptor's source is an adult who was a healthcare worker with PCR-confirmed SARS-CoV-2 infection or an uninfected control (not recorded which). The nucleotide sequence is TGTGCCACCAGTGATACTTCCGGGACTAGCGGGGGACGTCTCGAGCAGTACTTC. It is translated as CATSDTSGTSGGRLEQYF.